The subject of this entry is one TCR beta chain. Its antigen remains unknown. Germline values: CDR1 MNHNS, CDR2 SASEGT. V lost 5 bases, J lost 7 bases, and 8 bases stayed unmatched. The CDR3 loop spans 15 amino acids. The data were taken from a study of cytomegalovirus exposure and HLA in healthy donors. Vbeta (60) and Jbeta (13) primers were used in the PCR. The protocol was immunoSEQ multiplex PCR, while the TCRdb copy is restricted to in-frame clones and leaves out a portion. The sample gives about 130,000 clones, under 85% of which show up once; 3.5% to 5% is in the top ten. Study conclusions and caveats: Exclusion applied to some V segments, including TRBV6-2 and TRBV6-3, as they were indistinguishable. It emerged from a later analysis that several of the most significant clusters appeared to be linked to common viral pathogens.

The material sequenced was PBMCs. The receptor was isolated from a male donor in good health and CMV-seropositive. V is TRBV6-1 and J is TRBJ1-6, with 7 bases fitting TRBD1. The CDR3 DNA sequence: TGTGCCAGCAGTCGACAGGGAGTCCCCAATTCACCCCTCCACTTT. It specifies CASSRQGVPNSPLHF.